The rows below give T cell receptor beta chains drawn from one sample of a study of blood T cell repertoires in COVID-19. Assay used: immunoSEQ multiplex PCR; TCRdb lists only in-frame clones, some missing. Of roughly 38,000 clones in the sample, 65% to 80% are singletons; the top ten hold 2%. The sequenced material came from peripheral blood. The receptor set was obtained from a man aged 55 to 70 with active COVID-19. Each CDR3 is given with its conserved first and last residue. The order of the fields is J gene, D gene, V gene, clone size, CDR3 protein, CDR3 DNA. D genes are given only for firm matches. Clone size appears in some rows only: once, few, many, or a class for an expanded clone.

j_gene: TRBJ2-5
d_gene: TRBD1
v_gene: TRBV28
abundance: .
CDR3aa: CASTASGGSQETQYF
CDR3nt: TGTGCCAGCACCGCCTCAGGGGGCTCCCAAGAGACCCAGTACTTC

j_gene: TRBJ1-5
d_gene: TRBD1
v_gene: TRBV19
abundance: .
CDR3aa: CASGPDRGMVSQPQHF
CDR3nt: TGTGCCAGTGGACCAGACAGGGGCATGGTGAGTCAGCCCCAGCATTTT

j_gene: TRBJ1-2
d_gene: .
v_gene: TRBV2
abundance: .
CDR3aa: CASSEAILESGNYGYTF
CDR3nt: TGTGCCAGCAGTGAAGCGATCCTCGAATCGGGAAACTATGGCTACACCTTC

j_gene: TRBJ2-5
d_gene: .
v_gene: TRBV4-3
abundance: .
CDR3aa: CASSPRGETQYF
CDR3nt: TGCGCCAGCAGCCCCAGGGGAGAGACCCAGTACTTC

j_gene: TRBJ1-5
d_gene: .
v_gene: TRBV3-1/TRBV3-2
abundance: .
CDR3aa: CASSQDGGVGNQPQHF
CDR3nt: TGTGCCAGCAGCCAAGATGGGGGGGTTGGGAATCAGCCCCAGCATTTT

j_gene: TRBJ1-2
d_gene: .
v_gene: TRBV27
abundance: .
CDR3aa: CASSPRLSGNYGYTF
CDR3nt: TGTGCCAGCAGTCCTAGGCTGTCAGGGAACTATGGCTACACCTTC

j_gene: TRBJ1-1
d_gene: .
v_gene: TRBV18
abundance: .
CDR3aa: CASSPPMAEPEAFF
CDR3nt: TGTGCCAGCTCACCACCGATGGCTGAACCTGAAGCTTTCTTT

j_gene: TRBJ2-6
d_gene: .
v_gene: TRBV4-3
abundance: .
CDR3aa: CASSQVHGANVLTF
CDR3nt: TGCGCCAGCAGCCAAGTCCATGGGGCCAACGTCCTGACTTTC

j_gene: TRBJ2-1
d_gene: .
v_gene: TRBV30
abundance: .
CDR3aa: CAWSALRNNEQFF
CDR3nt: TGTGCCTGGAGTGCCCTCCGTAACAATGAGCAGTTCTTC

j_gene: TRBJ1-2
d_gene: TRBD1
v_gene: TRBV19
abundance: .
CDR3aa: CASSIKTGVGYTF
CDR3nt: TGTGCCAGTAGTATTAAGACAGGGGTCGGCTACACCTTC

j_gene: TRBJ1-1
d_gene: TRBD1
v_gene: TRBV5-6
abundance: .
CDR3aa: CASSWGTAEAFF
CDR3nt: TGTGCCAGCAGCTGGGGGACAGCTGAAGCTTTCTTT

j_gene: TRBJ1-4
d_gene: .
v_gene: TRBV28
abundance: .
CDR3aa: CASSSAGTGGSEKLFF
CDR3nt: TGTGCCAGCAGTTCTGCCGGGACTGGGGGGAGTGAAAAACTGTTTTTT

j_gene: TRBJ2-2
d_gene: .
v_gene: TRBV14
abundance: few
CDR3aa: CASSPLGPGELFF
CDR3nt: TGTGCCAGCAGCCCTCTGGGCCCCGGGGAGCTGTTTTTT

j_gene: TRBJ2-1
d_gene: TRBD1
v_gene: TRBV11-2
abundance: .
CDR3aa: CASRRIQGAGGNEQFF
CDR3nt: TGTGCCAGCAGACGAATTCAGGGGGCCGGAGGCAATGAGCAGTTCTTC

j_gene: TRBJ2-4
d_gene: TRBD2
v_gene: TRBV20-1
abundance: .
CDR3aa: CSAWTSGIQYF
CDR3nt: TGCAGTGCTTGGACTAGCGGGATTCAGTACTTC

j_gene: TRBJ2-3
d_gene: TRBD1
v_gene: TRBV6-5
abundance: .
CDR3aa: CASSQGQGTPDTQYF
CDR3nt: TGTGCCAGCAGCCAGGGACAGGGTACGCCAGATACGCAGTATTTT

j_gene: TRBJ2-2
d_gene: TRBD2
v_gene: TRBV6-2/TRBV6-3
abundance: once
CDR3aa: CASSLVAGPQNTGELFF
CDR3nt: TGTGCCAGCAGCCTAGTAGCGGGACCTCAGAACACCGGGGAGCTGTTTTTT

j_gene: TRBJ2-1
d_gene: .
v_gene: TRBV6-6
abundance: .
CDR3aa: CASSQTSNEQFF
CDR3nt: TGTGCCAGCAGCCAAACTAGCAATGAGCAGTTCTTC

j_gene: TRBJ1-2
d_gene: .
v_gene: TRBV19
abundance: .
CDR3aa: CASSLLQGRNGYTF
CDR3nt: TGTGCCAGTAGTCTCTTACAGGGAAGGAATGGCTACACCTTC

j_gene: TRBJ2-7
d_gene: .
v_gene: TRBV11-2
abundance: .
CDR3aa: CASSLPGNEQYF
CDR3nt: TGTGCCAGCAGCCTTCCGGGGAACGAGCAGTACTTC

j_gene: TRBJ2-7
d_gene: .
v_gene: TRBV4-2
abundance: few
CDR3aa: CASSQDPFPVEQYF
CDR3nt: TGTGCCAGCAGCCAAGATCCCTTCCCGGTCGAGCAGTACTTC

j_gene: TRBJ1-1
d_gene: TRBD1
v_gene: TRBV5-1
abundance: .
CDR3aa: CASSSPGQMMNTEAFF
CDR3nt: TGCGCCAGCAGCTCTCCGGGACAGATGATGAACACTGAAGCTTTCTTT

j_gene: TRBJ1-2
d_gene: TRBD1
v_gene: TRBV2
abundance: .
CDR3aa: CASRRGPDRALYGYTF
CDR3nt: TGTGCCAGCAGGAGGGGGCCGGACAGGGCCCTCTATGGCTACACCTTC

j_gene: TRBJ2-3
d_gene: TRBD2
v_gene: TRBV6-2/TRBV6-3
abundance: few
CDR3aa: CASSLPGLAGVTDTQYF
CDR3nt: TGTGCCAGCAGTCTTCCGGGACTAGCGGGAGTCACAGATACGCAGTATTTT

j_gene: TRBJ2-1
d_gene: TRBD2
v_gene: TRBV19
abundance: .
CDR3aa: CASSVTGTSGRVEQFF
CDR3nt: TGTGCCAGTAGTGTAACCGGGACTAGCGGGAGGGTTGAGCAGTTCTTC

j_gene: TRBJ2-5
d_gene: TRBD1
v_gene: TRBV9
abundance: .
CDR3aa: CASSGDRTGGAGTQYF
CDR3nt: TGTGCCAGCAGCGGAGATCGGACAGGGGGGGCCGGGACCCAGTACTTC

j_gene: TRBJ2-1
d_gene: .
v_gene: TRBV7-9
abundance: .
CDR3aa: CASSLLLQTQFF
CDR3nt: TGTGCCAGCAGCTTATTACTTCAGACACAGTTCTTC

j_gene: TRBJ1-2
d_gene: TRBD1
v_gene: TRBV6-2/TRBV6-3
abundance: few
CDR3aa: CASSYTRQGGHGYTF
CDR3nt: TGTGCCAGCAGTTACACACGACAGGGAGGCCATGGCTACACCTTC

j_gene: TRBJ1-6
d_gene: TRBD1
v_gene: TRBV4-3
abundance: .
CDR3aa: CASSLDRGYSPLHF
CDR3nt: TGCGCCAGCAGCCTCGACAGGGGATATTCACCCCTCCACTTT

j_gene: TRBJ2-1
d_gene: .
v_gene: TRBV11-2
abundance: .
CDR3aa: CASSLARRSSYNEQFF
CDR3nt: TGTGCCAGCAGCTTAGCTCGCCGGAGCTCCTACAATGAGCAGTTCTTC

j_gene: TRBJ2-1
d_gene: .
v_gene: TRBV9
abundance: .
CDR3aa: CASTSGRDNEQFF
CDR3nt: TGTGCCAGCACTTCAGGGCGAGACAATGAGCAGTTCTTC

j_gene: TRBJ1-5
d_gene: .
v_gene: TRBV5-8
abundance: .
CDR3aa: CASSLTGNQPQHF
CDR3nt: TGTGCCAGCAGCTTGACAGGCAATCAGCCCCAGCATTTT

j_gene: TRBJ1-4
d_gene: .
v_gene: TRBV6-6
abundance: once
CDR3aa: CASSYLQAVLFF
CDR3nt: TGTGCCAGCAGTTACCTCCAGGCAGTTCTGTTTTTT

j_gene: TRBJ2-3
d_gene: .
v_gene: TRBV7-3
abundance: .
CDR3aa: CASSLVVAGSDTQYF
CDR3nt: TGTGCCAGCAGCCTAGTTGTGGCGGGGTCAGATACGCAGTATTTT

j_gene: TRBJ2-5
d_gene: .
v_gene: TRBV30
abundance: .
CDR3aa: CAWSVTQEEETQYF
CDR3nt: TGTGCCTGGAGTGTCACTCAGGAGGAGGAGACCCAGTACTTC

j_gene: TRBJ2-7
d_gene: .
v_gene: TRBV28
abundance: .
CDR3aa: CASISSEGRGYEQYF
CDR3nt: TGTGCCAGCATCTCATCGGAGGGGCGAGGATACGAGCAGTACTTC

j_gene: TRBJ2-3
d_gene: TRBD2
v_gene: TRBV9
abundance: .
CDR3aa: CASSPTSGGARTDTQYF
CDR3nt: TGTGCCAGCAGCCCGACTAGCGGGGGGGCTCGCACAGATACGCAGTATTTT

j_gene: TRBJ2-7
d_gene: .
v_gene: TRBV6-2/TRBV6-3
abundance: .
CDR3aa: CASSYPPWRDSHEQYF
CDR3nt: TGTGCCAGCAGTTACCCCCCGTGGAGGGACAGCCACGAGCAGTACTTC

j_gene: TRBJ2-3
d_gene: .
v_gene: TRBV7-2
abundance: few
CDR3aa: CASSLRSPGDGGDTQYF
CDR3nt: TGTGCCAGCAGCTTGCGTAGTCCGGGGGATGGGGGGGATACGCAGTATTTT

j_gene: TRBJ1-3
d_gene: TRBD1
v_gene: TRBV7-8
abundance: few
CDR3aa: CATRRGRGRLGNTIYF
CDR3nt: TGTGCCACCCGCCGGGGCAGGGGGCGCCTTGGAAACACCATATATTTT

j_gene: TRBJ1-2
d_gene: TRBD1
v_gene: TRBV7-8
abundance: .
CDR3aa: CASRSRTGHTGYTF
CDR3nt: TGTGCCAGCAGGTCTAGGACAGGGCATACGGGCTACACCTTC

j_gene: TRBJ1-2
d_gene: .
v_gene: TRBV21-1
abundance: .
CDR3aa: CASSRGESGLDYGYTF
CDR3nt: TGTGCCAGCAGCCGGGGGGAATCAGGCCTCGACTATGGCTACACCTTC

j_gene: TRBJ1-2
d_gene: TRBD1
v_gene: TRBV30
abundance: once
CDR3aa: CACLRGTGLIADGYTF
CDR3nt: TGTGCCTGCCTACGGGGGACAGGGCTCATTGCGGATGGCTACACCTTC

j_gene: TRBJ2-1
d_gene: TRBD2
v_gene: TRBV23-1
abundance: .
CDR3aa: CASSHRTSEQFF
CDR3nt: TGCGCCAGCAGTCATCGGACTAGCGAGCAGTTCTTC

j_gene: TRBJ2-3
d_gene: TRBD1
v_gene: TRBV5-1
abundance: once
CDR3aa: CASSHGRQGADTQYF
CDR3nt: TGCGCCAGCAGCCACGGGAGACAGGGGGCAGATACGCAGTATTTT

j_gene: TRBJ1-1
d_gene: .
v_gene: TRBV19
abundance: .
CDR3aa: CASSIGRAREAFF
CDR3nt: TGTGCCAGTAGTATAGGGAGAGCGCGAGAAGCTTTCTTT

j_gene: TRBJ2-1
d_gene: .
v_gene: TRBV28
abundance: few
CDR3aa: CASSLGGGIGYNEQFF
CDR3nt: TGTGCCAGCAGTTTAGGGGGCGGTATCGGCTACAATGAGCAGTTCTTC

j_gene: TRBJ2-3
d_gene: TRBD2
v_gene: TRBV6-6
abundance: .
CDR3aa: CASSYSRLAGTDTQYF
CDR3nt: TGTGCCAGCAGTTACTCCCGACTAGCAGGCACAGATACGCAGTATTTT

j_gene: TRBJ2-5
d_gene: .
v_gene: TRBV4-3
abundance: .
CDR3aa: CASSLNPRAGETQYF
CDR3nt: TGCGCCAGCAGCCTAAACCCCAGGGCAGGGGAGACCCAGTACTTC

j_gene: TRBJ1-2
d_gene: .
v_gene: TRBV18
abundance: .
CDR3aa: CASSPSMVASGINGYTF
CDR3nt: TGTGCCAGCTCACCATCGATGGTTGCATCGGGAATTAATGGCTACACCTTC

j_gene: TRBJ2-1
d_gene: .
v_gene: TRBV19
abundance: .
CDR3aa: CASSTGTLYNEQFF
CDR3nt: TGTGCCAGTAGTACCGGGACTCTCTACAATGAGCAGTTCTTC

j_gene: TRBJ2-1
d_gene: TRBD2
v_gene: TRBV7-6
abundance: few
CDR3aa: CASSLRAGAFYNEQFF
CDR3nt: TGTGCCAGCAGCTTAAGAGCGGGGGCCTTTTACAATGAGCAGTTCTTC